The 15 T cell receptor beta chains reported below all come from one sample, sequenced in a study of blood T cell repertoires in COVID-19 (dated by TCRdb to the early 2020s). Libraries were built with the immunoSEQ multiplex PCR assay. Held by TCRdb, this immuneACCESS table contains in-frame sequences only and omits some clones. Under half of the omission traces to an unresolved V gene where checked; the cause of the rest is unknown. This sample gives 200,000 to 300,000 clones in total; roughly 84% of them show up just once. The ten biggest clones cover 8% to 9.5% of the sample. The sample taken for sequencing was peripheral blood. Receptor source: a human donor in a cohort sampled during active COVID-19.

The V and J genes are TRBV3-1 (or the pseudogene TRBV3-2) and TRBJ1-5, with TRBD1 as a possible D gene (5 bases). The CDR3 is 15 residues long. Trimming took off 1 base at V and 3 bases at J, with 10 bases between the two ends. Germline V gene sequence: CDR1 LGHDT, CDR2 YNNKEL (reference sequence). The DNA of the CDR3 is TGTGCCAGCAGCCAAGCGGGGGGGGACAATCAGCCCCAGCATTTT. This gives the protein CASSQAGGDNQPQHF.

This chain links TRBV3-1 (or the pseudogene TRBV3-2) with TRBJ2-7; 10 bases align to TRBD2. Germline trimming cut 1 base from V and 0 bases from J; bases unmatched to any gene: 6. This CDR3 comprises 17 residues. Germline CDR1 LGHDT, CDR2 YNNKEL (reference sequence). CDR3 in amino acids: CASSQVFSGRSSYEQYF. CDR3 nucleotides: TGTGCCAGCAGCCAAGTCTTTAGCGGGAGGAGCTCCTACGAGCAGTACTTC.

The gene calls are TRBV4-1 and TRBJ2-7; D might be TRBD2 (5 bases). Germline V gene lookup returns CDR1 MGHRA and CDR2 YSYEKL. The CDR3 runs 15 residues. Trimming cost V 1 base and J 2 bases, with 12 bases left between them. The CDR3 loop is CASSQALVGPYEQYF. DNA of the CDR3: TGCGCCAGCAGCCAAGCACTAGTAGGGCCCTACGAGCAGTACTTC.

The rearrangement links TRBV5-6 to TRBJ1-1; TRBD1 agrees at 8 bases. The V gene's germline CDR1 is SGHDT and CDR2 YYEEEE. This CDR3 is 14 amino acids long. The V and J ends lost 1 base and 4 bases, in that order; junction bases with no gene match: 3. The CDR3, as DNA: TGTGCCAGCAGCTTGTTTACAGGGGGCACTGAAGCTTTCTTT. It codes for CASSLFTGGTEAFF.

This rearrangement joins TRBV7-8 to TRBJ1-1; D is unresolved. Germline CDR1 and CDR2: SGHVS and FQNEAQ. V lost 3 bases and J lost 8, with 37 bases in between. This CDR3 has 21 residues. CDR3 sequence (DNA): TGTGCCAGCAGCTTGGAGACTTTAGCTCGTATGGCAGTCCGCAGACCTACCGAAGCTTTCTTT. Its translation: CASSLETLARMAVRRPTEAFF.

V and J are TRBV14 and TRBJ2-5; D is uncertain. V lost 3 bases, J lost 1 base, and 21 bases lay in between. The CDR3 has 18 residues. Germline CDR1 SGHDN, CDR2 FVKESK. The CDR3 nucleotides are TGTGCCAGCAGCCAGAGATATTCGACAAGGAACCTCCAAGAGACCCAGTACTTC. Amino acid sequence: CASSQRYSTRNLQETQYF. The full variable domain, completed using reference TRBV14 and TRBJ2-5, is EAGVTQFPSHSVIEKGQTVTLRCDPISGHDNLYWYRRVMGKEIKFLLHFVKESKQDESGMPNNRFLAERTGGTYSTLKVQPAELEDSGVYFCASSQRYSTRNLQETQYFGPGTRLLVL.

J is TRBJ1-5 and V is TRBV4-1; D might be TRBD1 (5 bases). This CDR3 region has 15 residues. Trimming stripped 0 bases from V and 1 base from J, with 7 bases between. CDR1 is MGHRA and CDR2 is YSYEKL in the germline V gene. The CDR3, as DNA: TGCGCCAGCAGCCAAGACAGGGTAAGCAATCAGCCCCAGCATTTT. Its protein is CASSQDRVSNQPQHF.

The chain joins TRBV6-1 to TRBJ1-2; a possible D gene is TRBD1 (5 bases). Per the germline V gene, CDR1 is MNHNS and CDR2 is SASEGT. The V end was cut by 1 base, the J end by 8 bases, with 17 bases between. The CDR3 has 15 amino acids. The DNA for the CDR3 is TGTGCCAGCAGTGAAGACGGTTCAGGGCTCGGCGGCTACACCTTC. This codes for CASSEDGSGLGGYTF.

V is TRBV19 and J is TRBJ1-2; tentatively, D is TRBD1 (5 bases). Germline V gene data show CDR1 as LNHDA and CDR2 as SQIVND (reference sequence). The V gene lost 7 bases and the J gene lost 3 bases, with 18 bases spanning the gap. This CDR3 contains 15 residues. CDR3 in DNA: TGTGCCAGTATTTCGTCTAGGGGAGGCGACTATGGCTACACCTTC. As protein: CASISSRGGDYGYTF.

CDR3 in DNA: TGTGCCAGCAGTTTGGAGGGCTCTAGCACAGATACGCAGTATTTT. Residues: CASSLEGSSTDTQYF. J is TRBJ2-3 and V is TRBV28, with D perhaps TRBD2 (6 bases). Germline V gives CDR1 MDHEN, CDR2 SYDVKM. This CDR3 spans 15 amino acids. V was clipped by 3 bases and J by 0 bases, with 10 bases between them.

The V call is TRBV28, the J call TRBJ1-2; 8 bases agree with TRBD1. The CDR3 covers 15 residues. The J segment lost 4 bases and the V segment lost 5 bases, leaving 9 bases of the junction unmatched. Per the germline V gene, CDR1 is MDHEN and CDR2 is SYDVKM. In nucleotides, the CDR3 is TGTGCCAGCAGTCAAACCGGGACAGGTGTCTATGGCTACACCTTC. Protein product: CASSQTGTGVYGYTF.

This chain joins TRBV10-3 and TRBJ2-3; 7 bases are a match to TRBD1. V trimming: 3 bases; J trimming: 3 bases; junction bases outside the gene matches: 3. The CDR3 consists of 14 residues. Germline CDR1 reads ENHRY; CDR2 reads SYGVKD. The CDR3 DNA is TGTGCCATCAGTGATAGGGGGCCAACAGATACGCAGTATTTT. It is translated as CAISDRGPTDTQYF.

This rearrangement joins TRBV28 to TRBJ2-5; D may be TRBD2 (6 bases). The CDR3 spans 14 residues. The V and J ends lost 4 bases and 5 bases respectively, with 14 bases between them. Germline V gene sequence: CDR1 MDHEN, CDR2 SYDVKM. This CDR3 is CASSSTGGGETQYF. The CDR3 nucleotides read TGTGCCAGCAGTTCCACCGGGGGTGGGGAGACCCAGTACTTC. Looking up the rest from reference TRBV28 and TRBJ2-5 gives the full variable domain: DVKVTQSSRYLVKRTGEKVFLECVQDMDHENMFWYRQDPGLGLRLIYFSYDVKMKEKGDIPEGYSVSREKKERFSLILESASTNQTSMYLCASSSTGGGETQYFGPGTRLLVL.

The genes are TRBV4-3 and TRBJ2-1; TRBD1 matches at 9 bases. Germline assignment: CDR1 LGHNA and CDR2 YSLEER. The CDR3 runs to 16 residues. J lost 0 bases, V lost 3 bases, and 3 bases had no gene match. CDR3 residues: CASSHPTGGSYNEQFF. For the CDR3, the DNA is TGCGCCAGCAGCCATCCGACAGGGGGCTCCTACAATGAGCAGTTCTTC.

With respect to this clone: The sample holds other DNA sequences that translate to the same CDR3. J is TRBJ2-2 and V is TRBV5-1; D call uncertain. Looked up from germline, CDR1 is SGHRS and CDR2 is YFSETQ. There are 15 residues in the CDR3. V was clipped by 0 bases and J by 0 bases, with 6 bases between them. This CDR3 reads CASSLGQTNTGELFF. CDR3 DNA: TGCGCCAGCAGCTTGGGACAAACGAACACCGGGGAGCTGTTTTTT.